A selection of T cell receptor beta chains follows, all from one sample in a study of T cell repertoires in cytomegalovirus infection. TCRdb re-called the reads through MiXCR, storing one row per CDR3 protein. The table has 400,000 or so distinct CDR3 sequences, 18% seen once. The sample comprised PBMCs. The receptors shown here come from a human donor in good health (CMV status not recorded). Some clones in this sample may be carry-over from other donors' samples. Both conserved end residues are part of each CDR3. The listing skips clone size in some rows; elsewhere it reads once, few, many or a size class.

v_gene,j_gene,abundance,CDR3aa
TRBV6-1,TRBJ2-3,.,CALGVGTPDTQYF
TRBV7-2,TRBJ2-5,many,CASSPPGGRGGTQYF
TRBV7-9,TRBJ2-5,many,CASSLVPSGRARETQYF
TRBV15,TRBJ2-2,.,CATSREDRWSGELFF
TRBV28,TRBJ1-2,.,CASSFRTGPFFYGYTF
TRBV19,TRBJ1-5,.,CASSTPRPEFPQHF
TRBV20-1,TRBJ1-5,.,CSAKKGIDQPQHF
TRBV10-3,TRBJ1-1,many,CAISSLGQSTEAFF
TRBV5-1,TRBJ1-5,few,CASSKGDGSQPQHF
TRBV20-1,TRBJ1-1,few,CSARDRVNTEAFF
TRBV7-9,TRBJ2-7,.,CASSLLSGEAAQYF